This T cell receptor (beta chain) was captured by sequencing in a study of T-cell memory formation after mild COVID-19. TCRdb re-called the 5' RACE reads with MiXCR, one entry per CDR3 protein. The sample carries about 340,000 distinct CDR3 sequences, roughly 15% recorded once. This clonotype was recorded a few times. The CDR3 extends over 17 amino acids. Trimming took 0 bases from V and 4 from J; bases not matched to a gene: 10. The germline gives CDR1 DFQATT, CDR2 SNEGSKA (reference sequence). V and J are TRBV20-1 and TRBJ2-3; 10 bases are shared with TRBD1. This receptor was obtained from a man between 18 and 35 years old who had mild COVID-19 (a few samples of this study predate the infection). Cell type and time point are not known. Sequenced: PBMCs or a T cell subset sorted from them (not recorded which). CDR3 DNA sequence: TGCAGTGCTAGAGATCTGGGCCGGGACAGGGGACCAGATACGCAGTATTTT. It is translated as CSARDLGRDRGPDTQYF.